A single sample gave rise to the 19 T cell receptor beta chains below, sequenced in a study of blood T cell repertoires in COVID-19. Libraries were prepared by immunoSEQ multiplex PCR; TCRdb keeps only in-frame clonotypes and omits some of them. The data hold over 200,000 clones, with just over 85% observed a single time. The specimen was PBMCs or T cells enriched from blood (not recorded which). These receptors originate from a man younger than 35 who had recovered from COVID-19.

The chain carries TRBV3-1 (or the pseudogene TRBV3-2) and TRBJ1-1; no clear D. Trimming took 4 bases from V and 0 from J, leaving 12 bases between them. Germline lookup yields CDR1 LGHDT and CDR2 YNNKEL (reference sequence). This CDR3 is 15 amino acids long. The CDR3 DNA follows: TGTGCCAGCAGCCGTCAAGACACTCTGAACACTGAAGCTTTCTTT. Amino acids: CASSRQDTLNTEAFF.

The genes are TRBV7-9 and TRBJ1-2; D is possibly TRBD1 (5 bases). There are 14 residues in the CDR3. Germline lookup yields CDR1 SEHNR and CDR2 FQNEAQ (reference sequence). Trimming left V 1 base short and J 3 bases short, with 9 bases between. The CDR3 DNA reads as TGTGCCAGCAGCTTAGTTGGCAGGGACTATGGCTACACCTTC. This sequence encodes CASSLVGRDYGYTF.

The genes are TRBV13 and TRBJ2-2, with 11 nucleotides matching TRBD2. V lost 5 bases, J lost 4 bases, and 12 bases stayed unmatched. CDR3 size: 18 residues. Germline lookup yields CDR1 PRHDT and CDR2 FYEKMQ (reference sequence). CDR3 coding DNA: TGTGCCAGCAGCCTAAACCCGACTAGCGGGATCGGCACCGGGGAGCTGTTTTTT. It codes for CASSLNPTSGIGTGELFF.

This rearrangement joins TRBV5-8 to TRBJ2-3, with D maybe TRBD1 (5 bases). Trimming shortened V by 1 base and J by 3 bases, and 9 bases separated the two germline ends. Germline lookup yields CDR1 SGHTS and CDR2 YDEGEE. The CDR3 is 14 amino acids. CDR3 loop: CASSLRGITDTQYF. The CDR3 region has the DNA TGTGCCAGCAGCTTGAGGGGTATTACAGATACGCAGTATTTT.

The chain employs TRBV27 and TRBJ2-1; D may be TRBD2 (5 bases). The CDR3 is made up of 16 amino acids. V shed 0 bases and J shed 4 bases, with 13 bases lying between them. Germline V CDR1 and CDR2: MNHEY, SMNVEV (reference sequence). The CDR3 protein is CASSLSHPGGYNEQFF. The CDR3 DNA reads as TGTGCCAGCAGTTTATCTCACCCGGGCGGGTACAATGAGCAGTTCTTC.

The table lists this clone with a few counts. The V and J genes are TRBV7-9 and TRBJ2-7; a possible D gene is TRBD1 (6 bases). The CDR3 extends over 12 amino acids. V shed 5 bases and J shed 6 bases, with 11 bases lying between them. The germline V gene encodes CDR1 SEHNR and CDR2 FQNEAQ (reference sequence). The CDR3 reads CASSQTRGEQYF. In DNA form, the CDR3 reads TGTGCCAGCAGCCAGACCAGGGGCGAGCAGTACTTC.

The J gene is TRBJ2-6, the V gene TRBV3-1 (or the pseudogene TRBV3-2); 8 nucleotides match TRBD1. V was pared by 1 base and J by 2 bases, with 10 bases of the junction left unmatched. Germline CDR1 LGHDT, CDR2 YNNKEL (reference sequence). This CDR3 is built from 19 residues. CDR3 nucleotides: TGTGCCAGCAGCCAAGTAAAAATTTCAGGGGGCGCTGGGGCCAACGTCCTGACTTTC. It encodes CASSQVKISGGAGANVLTF.

The genes are TRBV10-3 and TRBJ1-6; tentative D call: TRBD1 (5 bases). V dropped 6 bases and J dropped 6 bases, with 9 bases sitting between them. The germline V gene encodes CDR1 ENHRY and CDR2 SYGVKD. CDR3 length: 13 amino acids. This CDR3 reads CAIRQVLNSPLHF. CDR3 in DNA: TGTGCCATCAGACAGGTCCTTAATTCACCCCTCCACTTT.

The chain recombines TRBV9 with TRBJ1-5; 9 bases are a match to TRBD1. The CDR3 sequence is 15 residues long. Looked up from germline, CDR1 is SGDLS and CDR2 is YYNGEE. V was clipped by 3 bases and J by 1 base; unmatched bases: 2. CDR3 sequence: CASSAGTGSNQPQHF. As DNA, the CDR3 is TGTGCCAGCAGCGCCGGGACAGGGAGCAATCAGCCCCAGCATTTT. The full variable domain, its missing parts supplied by reference TRBV9 and TRBJ1-5, is DSGVTQTPKHLITATGQRVTLRCSPRSGDLSVYWYQQSLDQGLQFLIQYYNGEERAKGNILERFSAQQFPDLHSELNLSSLELGDSALYFCASSAGTGSNQPQHFGDGTRLSIL.

This chain links TRBV7-8 with TRBJ1-1; D is ambiguous. CDR3 length: 13 residues. Germline values: CDR1 SGHVS, CDR2 FQNEAQ. The V and J ends lost 7 bases and 4 bases respectively, with 13 bases between them. This CDR3 is CASTPTHGTEAFF. CDR3 nucleotide sequence: TGTGCCAGCACCCCCACCCACGGCACTGAAGCTTTCTTT.

The DNA of the CDR3 is TGCGCCAGCAGCTTGGCCCTAGCGGGAGGTAGCTACAATGAGCAGTTCTTC. Translated: CASSLALAGGSYNEQFF. The rearrangement joins TRBV5-1 to TRBJ2-1; TRBD2 aligns across 11 bases. The CDR3 totals 17 residues. Germline-derived CDR1 and CDR2 are SGHRS and YFSETQ. V shed 0 bases and J 3 bases; nucleotides not matched to a gene: 5. Complete variable domain (other parts from reference TRBV5-1 and TRBJ2-1): KAGVTQTPRYLIKTRGQQVTLSCSPISGHRSVSWYQQTPGQGLQFLFEYFSETQRNKGNFPGRFSGRQFSNSRSEMNVSTLELGDSALYLCASSLALAGGSYNEQFFGPGTRLTVL.

This chain connects TRBV3-1 (or the pseudogene TRBV3-2) to TRBJ1-1; no clear D gene. This CDR3 is 13 amino acids long. From germline, CDR1 is LGHDT and CDR2 YNNKEL (reference sequence). Between the trimmed V and J ends, which lost 6 bases and 4 bases, there was a span of 12 bases. DNA of the CDR3: TGTGCCAGCAGGCATGGGCCAGGCACTGAAGCTTTCTTT. Translated: CASRHGPGTEAFF.

DNA of the CDR3: TGCGCCAGCAGCCGGGACAGGGTCGTCCTGACCGGGGAGCTGTTTTTT. This encodes CASSRDRVVLTGELFF. The chain uses TRBV4-1 and TRBJ2-2; 9 positions agree with TRBD1. CDR1 is MGHRA, CDR2 YSYEKL, per germline. The CDR3 spans 16 residues. Trimming took 4 bases from V and 5 from J; bases not matched to a gene: 8.

This clone was seen only a few times. The chain recombines TRBV7-9 with TRBJ1-5; D might be TRBD1 (6 bases). Germline lookup yields CDR1 SEHNR and CDR2 FQNEAQ (reference sequence). V lost 1 base, J lost 5 bases, and 18 bases lay in between. The CDR3 runs 17 residues. CDR3 DNA: TGTGCCAGCAGCTTAGGATCGGGACACAATATCCATCAGCCCCAGCATTTT. Translated: CASSLGSGHNIHQPQHF.

The chain combines TRBV5-6 with TRBJ2-7; 9 bases agree with TRBD2. J was trimmed by 2 bases and V by 7 bases; bases with no gene match: 4. The V gene's germline CDR1 is SGHDT and CDR2 YYEEEE. The CDR3 covers 13 residues. In nucleotides, the CDR3 is TGTGCCAGCTCTAGCGGGAACCCCTACGAGCAGTACTTC. It encodes CASSSGNPYEQYF.

The chain joins TRBV12-5 to TRBJ1-1; D is unresolved. This CDR3 is 12 amino acids long. Germline CDR1 LGHNT, CDR2 FRNRAP. Trimming took off 7 bases at V and 5 bases at J, with 11 bases between the two ends. The CDR3 region has the DNA TGTGCTAGTGCCCGGGGAAAAACTGAAGCTTTCTTT. Translated: CASARGKTEAFF.

The chain uses TRBV21-1 and TRBJ1-6; the D call of TRBD1 is as the table states it, not checked on the DNA. TRBV21-1 constitutes a pseudogene. The CDR3 has 21 amino acids. The CDR3 nucleotides read TGTGCCAGCAGCCCCCTCTACAGGGGGCGCGGGGTTAACCGGGAGGGTTCACCCCTCCACTTT. Its translation: CASSPLYRGRGVNREGSPLHF.

A few counts support this clone. V and J are TRBV3-1 (or the pseudogene TRBV3-2) and TRBJ1-6; 8 positions agree with TRBD1. J gave up 5 bases and V 1 base, and 1 base lay outside the gene matches. CDR1 is LGHDT, CDR2 YNNKEL, per germline (reference sequence). The CDR3 sequence is 15 residues long. The CDR3 DNA is TGTGCCAGCAGCCAAGCGACAGGGGATAATTCACCCCTCCACTTT. Its translation: CASSQATGDNSPLHF.

The gene calls are TRBV27 and TRBJ2-1, with D perhaps TRBD1 (5 bases). V was cut by 0 bases and J by 7 bases, with 16 bases left in between. Germline values: CDR1 MNHEY, CDR2 SMNVEV (reference sequence). This CDR3 contains 16 residues. This chain's CDR3 is CASSLSIQGRVNEQFF. CDR3 coding DNA: TGTGCCAGCAGTTTATCAATCCAGGGTAGGGTAAATGAGCAGTTCTTC.